The following is a T cell receptor (beta chain) sequence with its context. Its cognate antigen is unknown. This sample is part of a study of T cells after yellow fever vaccination. The germline gives CDR1 SGHRS, CDR2 YFSETQ. The CDR3 totals 15 residues. Trimming removed 1 base from V and 7 bases from J, with 15 bases in between. Template-switching 5'RACE yielded the TCR cDNA; a universal primer site and UMIs were added in the process. Each CDR3 protein gets one entry after TCRdb re-called the 5' RACE reads with MiXCR. This sample has 310,000 or so distinct CDR3 sequences, with more than 3% found just once. Study-wide findings and caveats: Abundant bulk-population clonotypes could contaminate the FACS-sorted repertoires. Though it reached lower strength, the secondary response hit its peak faster, day 5 versus 15.

The rearrangement joins TRBV5-1 to TRBJ1-5, with D uncertain. The specimen comprised PBMCs, sampled on the day of the yellow fever booster vaccination. This clonotype was obtained from a man aged 18 to 35 who received the YFV17D yellow fever vaccine. Written as DNA, the CDR3 is TGCGCCAGCAGCTTGAGGGCAGGTGGAGACCAGCCCCAGCATTTT. Amino acids: CASSLRAGGDQPQHF.